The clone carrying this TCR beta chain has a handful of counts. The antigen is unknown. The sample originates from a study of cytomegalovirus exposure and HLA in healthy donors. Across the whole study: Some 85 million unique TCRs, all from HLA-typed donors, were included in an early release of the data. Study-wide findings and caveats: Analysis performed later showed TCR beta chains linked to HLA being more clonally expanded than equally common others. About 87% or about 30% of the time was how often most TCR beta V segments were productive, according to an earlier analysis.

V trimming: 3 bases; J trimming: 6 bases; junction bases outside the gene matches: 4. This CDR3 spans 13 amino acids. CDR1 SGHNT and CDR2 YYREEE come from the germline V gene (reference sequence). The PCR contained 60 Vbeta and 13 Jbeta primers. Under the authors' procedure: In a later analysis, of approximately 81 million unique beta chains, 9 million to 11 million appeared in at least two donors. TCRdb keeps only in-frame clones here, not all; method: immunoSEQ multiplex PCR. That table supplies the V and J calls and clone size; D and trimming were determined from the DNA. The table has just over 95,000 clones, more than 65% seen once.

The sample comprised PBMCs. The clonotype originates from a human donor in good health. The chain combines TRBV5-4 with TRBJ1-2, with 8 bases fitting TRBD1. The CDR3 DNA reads TGTGCCAGCAGCTCGGACAGGGCCGATGGCTACACCTTC. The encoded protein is CASSSDRADGYTF.